A selection of T cell receptor beta chains follows, all from one sample in a study of technical replicates of blood from a handful of donors. The table came from immunoSEQ multiplex PCR; TCRdb's copy has only in-frame clones and leaves some out. The data hold around 80,000 clones, with about 91% observed a single time. Source material: T cells isolated from PBMCs. These receptors were collected from a human donor in good health. Each CDR3 is given with its conserved first and last residue. A D gene is named only where the DNA matches it firmly. The size entry is marked missing in some rows and otherwise reads once, few, many or a size class.

D	V	size	J	CDR3	DNA
TRBD2	TRBV5-1	.	TRBJ2-7	CASSRTSAYEQYF	TGCGCCAGCAGCCGGACTAGCGCCTACGAGCAGTACTTC
TRBD2	TRBV13	.	TRBJ2-1	CASSPGPAGGQFF	TGTGCCAGCAGCCCCGGACCAGCGGGAGGGCAGTTCTTC
.	TRBV28	.	TRBJ2-3	CASRQSGSTDTQYF	TGTGCCAGCAGGCAAAGCGGGAGCACAGATACGCAGTATTTT
TRBD1	TRBV5-1	.	TRBJ1-5	CASSPTGWYQPQHF	TGCGCCAGCAGCCCGACAGGGTGGTATCAGCCCCAGCATTTT
TRBD2	TRBV10-3	.	TRBJ2-3	CAISTLAGETQYF	TGTGCCATCAGTACGTTAGCGGGAGAAACGCAGTATTTT
.	TRBV5-5	.	TRBJ2-1	CASSLAFAGYEQFF	TGTGCCAGCAGCTTGGCTTTTGCGGGATATGAGCAGTTCTTC
.	TRBV7-9	.	TRBJ2-6	CASSLRTEVSPGANVLTF	TGTGCCAGCAGCTTACGGACAGAAGTGTCGCCTGGGGCCAACGTCCTGACTTTC
TRBD2	TRBV4-1	.	TRBJ2-3	CASSRATSVSTDTQYF	TGCGCCAGCAGCCGGGCTACTAGCGTCAGCACAGATACGCAGTATTTT
.	TRBV2	.	TRBJ1-5	CASLRAGGNQPQHF	TGTGCCAGCCTCCGGGCCGGGGGCAATCAGCCCCAGCATTTT
TRBD2	TRBV4-1	.	TRBJ2-1	CASSHPPGGVNEQFF	TGCGCCAGCAGCCACCCTCCGGGAGGCGTCAATGAGCAGTTCTTC
TRBD1	TRBV10-3	.	TRBJ2-7	CAISKGTGGSYEQYF	TGTGCCATCAGTAAGGGGACAGGGGGCTCCTACGAGCAGTACTTC
TRBD1	TRBV4-3	once	TRBJ2-1	CASSQETPGQGANEQFF	TGCGCCAGCAGCCAAGAGACTCCGGGACAGGGTGCCAATGAGCAGTTCTTC
TRBD2	TRBV7-9	.	TRBJ2-1	CASRTSGANNEQFF	TGTGCCAGCCGAACTAGCGGGGCGAACAATGAGCAGTTCTTC
TRBD2	TRBV10-3	.	TRBJ2-7	CAISESTSGIYEQYF	TGTGCCATCAGTGAGTCGACTAGCGGGATCTACGAGCAGTACTTC
.	TRBV10-3	.	TRBJ1-5	CAISGQDQPQHF	TGTGCCATCAGTGGGCAAGATCAGCCCCAGCATTTT
TRBD1	TRBV25-1	.	TRBJ2-5	CASWTGVSETQYF	TGTGCCAGTTGGACAGGGGTCTCCGAGACCCAGTACTTC
TRBD1	TRBV2	.	TRBJ1-3	CASPDRDPTSGNTIYF	TGTGCCAGCCCCGACAGGGATCCTACCTCTGGAAACACCATATATTTT
.	TRBV6-1	.	TRBJ1-5	CASRVGVQPQHF	TGTGCCAGCAGAGTGGGAGTTCAGCCCCAGCATTTT
.	TRBV11-3	.	TRBJ1-2	CASSFSTAHYGYTF	TGTGCCAGCAGCTTTTCGACAGCCCACTATGGCTACACCTTC
TRBD1	TRBV27	.	TRBJ2-2	CASSAWTGWGTGELFF	TGTGCCAGCAGTGCGTGGACAGGGTGGGGCACCGGGGAGCTGTTTTTT
.	TRBV29-1	.	TRBJ2-2	CSVGTSGTGELFF	TGCAGCGTTGGGACCTCGGGGACCGGGGAGCTGTTTTTT
.	TRBV19	.	TRBJ2-7	CASSIGEGSYEQYF	TGTGCCAGTAGTATAGGTGAGGGATCCTACGAGCAGTACTTC